This T cell receptor beta chain was profiled in a study of siplizumab effects on memory and regulatory T cells. The protocol was immunoSEQ multiplex PCR, while the TCRdb copy is restricted to in-frame clones and leaves out a portion. Counted here are about 50,000 clones, around 97% occurring once; the ten biggest clones make up less than 1.1%. With respect to this clone: Its antigen is currently unknown.

Study-wide points: For mappable alloreactive CD4+ clones, the mean Treg-derived fraction was 68.8% with siplizumab and approximately 30% in controls.

The CDR3 is 12 residues long. Germline V CDR1 and CDR2: SGHRS, YFSETQ. The germline V and J ends were trimmed by 3 bases and 4 bases, with 8 bases remaining between them. Sequenced material: naive CD8+ T cells sorted from blood. The sequence was collected from a human donor in good health. This sequence joins TRBV5-1 and TRBJ2-7, with D uncertain. CDR3 sequence reads: CASSSLEYEQYF. Here the CDR3 DNA reads TGCGCCAGCAGCTCCCTCGAATACGAGCAGTACTTC.